Each of the 3 T cell receptor beta chains below was sequenced from the same sample in a study of PD-1 blockade in classical Hodgkin lymphoma (dated by TCRdb to 2020 to 2022). This specimen's time point label, interpreted: cycle 2 day 1 (C2D1) of nivolumab. Relapse after autologous stem cell transplantation had occurred in all trial patients, and cohorts A, B and C were distinguished by prior brentuximab vedotin exposure. Receptors were amplified or captured by the immunoSEQ multiplex PCR assay. TCRdb obtained this table from immuneACCESS and retained in-frame rearrangements with V and J assigned. These tables miss some clones; where compared with another copy, unresolved V genes account for less than half of the shortfall, and the remainder is unexplained. This sample has tens of thousands of clones in its table, and roughly nine tenths of those were observed once. The biggest ten clones account for about 10% of the sample.

The source was peripheral blood mononuclear cells (PBMCs), collected before the second cycle of nivolumab. The receptors come from a human donor with classical Hodgkin lymphoma.

V usage is TRBV5-1 and J usage is TRBJ2-3; no firm D call. CDR1 SGHRS and CDR2 YFSETQ come from the germline V gene. The CDR3 runs 13 residues. The germline V and J ends were trimmed by 1 base and 4 bases, with 7 bases remaining between them. CDR3 DNA sequence: TGCGCCAGCAGCTTGAGTCTACCAGATACGCAGTATTTT. Protein product: CASSLSLPDTQYF.

The J gene is TRBJ1-6, the V gene TRBV19, with 7 positions matching TRBD1. Trimming took 7 bases from V and 5 from J; bases not matched to a gene: 5. The CDR3 covers 14 residues. The germline V gene has CDR1 LNHDA and CDR2 SQIVND (reference sequence). The CDR3 reads CASKTQGNNSPLHF. The CDR3, as DNA: TGTGCCAGTAAAACACAGGGGAATAATTCACCCCTCCACTTT.

The chain carries TRBV6-5 and TRBJ2-2; D not certain. The CDR3 runs to 14 residues. Germline V gives CDR1 MNHEY, CDR2 SVGAGI. The ends were cut back, 0 bases at V and 5 bases at J, with 7 bases in the middle. CDR3: CASSYSSRTGELFF. The CDR3 nucleotides read TGTGCCAGCAGTTACTCCTCGCGGACCGGGGAGCTGTTTTTT.